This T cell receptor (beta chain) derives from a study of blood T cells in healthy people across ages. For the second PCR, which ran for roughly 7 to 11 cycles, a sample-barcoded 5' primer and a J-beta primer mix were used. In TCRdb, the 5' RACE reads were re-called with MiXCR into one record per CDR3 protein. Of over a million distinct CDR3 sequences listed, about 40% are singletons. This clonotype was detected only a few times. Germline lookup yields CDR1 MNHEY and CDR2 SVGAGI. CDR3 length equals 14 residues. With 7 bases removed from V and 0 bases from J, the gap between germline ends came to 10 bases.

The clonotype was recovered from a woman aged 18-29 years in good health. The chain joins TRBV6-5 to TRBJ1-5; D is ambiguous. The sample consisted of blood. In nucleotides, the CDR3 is TGTGCCAGCACCAAAGGGTATAGCAATCAGCCCCAGCATTTT. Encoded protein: CASTKGYSNQPQHF.